A selection of T cell receptor beta chains follows, all from one sample in a study of cytomegalovirus exposure and HLA in healthy donors. Method: immunoSEQ multiplex PCR; TCRdb's copy keeps in-frame clones and lacks some. Among more than 130,000 clones listed, around 88% were seen once. The sequencing input was PBMCs. These receptor sequences come from a woman in her late teens or twenties in good health and CMV-seropositive. Both conserved end residues are part of each CDR3. Each record gives: D gene, J gene, clone size, V gene, CDR3 DNA, CDR3 protein. D genes are given only for firm matches. Clone size is stated in some rows and not others, as once, few, many or a class when expanded.

>TRBD2|TRBJ2-3|.|TRBV19
TGTGCCAGTAGTATAGTAGGAATAGCGGGGAGCACAGATACGCAGTATTTT
CASSIVGIAGSTDTQYF
>.|TRBJ1-1|.|TRBV7-7
TGTGCTAGCAGCTCGTCTCTCGGGGATACTGAAGCTTTCTTT
CASSSSLGDTEAFF
>.|TRBJ1-2|once|TRBV7-2
TGTGCCAGCAGCCCCGACACCGATTATGGCTACACCTTC
CASSPDTDYGYTF
>TRBD2|TRBJ2-1|.|TRBV7-2
TGTGCCAGCAGCCTCATTGCCGGGACTAGAGGGAATGAGCAGTTCTTC
CASSLIAGTRGNEQFF
>.|TRBJ1-4|.|TRBV5-8
TGTGCCAGCAGCCACGGAGCGGGGGGTGAAAAACTGTTTTTT
CASSHGAGGEKLFF
>.|TRBJ2-5|once|TRBV5-6
TGTGCCAGCAGCTACACCGGGACAGCGGGAGAGACCCAGTACTTC
CASSYTGTAGETQYF
>.|TRBJ1-1|.|TRBV5-1
TGCGCCAGCAGGTACAGGAACACTGAAGCTTTCTTT
CASRYRNTEAFF
>.|TRBJ2-1|.|TRBV5-4
TGTGCCAGCAGCTTGGGAGGAGGGGACAATGAGCAGTTCTTC
CASSLGGGDNEQFF
>.|TRBJ2-1|.|TRBV9
TGTGCCAGCAGCGTAGATCAAGCGGCGAGTAGCAATGAGCAGTTCTTC
CASSVDQAASSNEQFF
>.|TRBJ2-1|.|TRBV6-1
TGTGCCAGCAGTGAACAGGAGGTTGTCCACAATGAGCAGTTCTTC
CASSEQEVVHNEQFF
>.|TRBJ2-7|.|TRBV6-1
TGTGCCGGGTCAACAGGGGAGGTGGATGCGGAGCAGTACTTC
CAGSTGEVDAEQYF
>.|TRBJ1-2|.|TRBV7-3
TGTGCCAGCAGCTTAAAGGGGGACTATGGCTACACCTTC
CASSLKGDYGYTF
>TRBD1|TRBJ1-4|.|TRBV28
TGTGCCAGCAGCGACCCGGGACAGGGTCACACTAATGAAAAACTGTTTTTT
CASSDPGQGHTNEKLFF
>.|TRBJ2-7|.|TRBV7-6
TGTGCCAGCAGCCCGGGTCCAAACTACGAGCAGTACTTC
CASSPGPNYEQYF
>.|TRBJ1-6|.|TRBV6-6
TGTGCCAGCAGTTACGTTGGGGGCCTAGATAATTCACCCCTCCACTTT
CASSYVGGLDNSPLHF
>TRBD1|TRBJ2-5|.|TRBV5-8
TGTGCCAGCAGCTCAGGGTCAGGGGGTAATTCTGGAGAGACCCAGTACTTC
CASSSGSGGNSGETQYF